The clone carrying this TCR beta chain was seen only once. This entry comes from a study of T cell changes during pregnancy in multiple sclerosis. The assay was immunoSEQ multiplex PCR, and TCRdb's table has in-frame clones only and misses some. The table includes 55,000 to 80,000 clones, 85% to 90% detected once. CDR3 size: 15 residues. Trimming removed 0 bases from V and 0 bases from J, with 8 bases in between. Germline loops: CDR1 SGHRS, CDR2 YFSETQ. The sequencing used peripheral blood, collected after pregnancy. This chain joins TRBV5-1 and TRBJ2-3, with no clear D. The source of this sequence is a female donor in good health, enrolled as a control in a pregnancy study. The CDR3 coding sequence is TGCGCCAGCAGCTTGGTCGGTAAAAGCACAGATACGCAGTATTTT. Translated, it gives CASSLVGKSTDTQYF.